The text below deals with one TCR beta chain. Its antigen is currently unknown. The CDR3 carries no conserved terminal phenylalanine or tryptophan, so it likely arises from a read error. The record originates from a study of T cells in Graves' hyperthyroidism and ophthalmopathy. At the level of the study: Peripheral blood sampling occurred at initial diagnosis, before any treatment.

Each person with ophthalmopathy scored at least 3 on the Clinical Activity Score, reached NOSPECS grade 4 or higher, and had been ill under 3 months. TCR beta CDR3 sequences were amplified from RNA transcripts. A set of HTBI primers served as the primers for a first-round RT-PCR of the TCR CDR3. MiXCR was run by TCRdb on the multiplex PCR reads, yielding one entry per CDR3 protein. The sample consists of 600,000 to 650,000 distinct CDR3 sequences, more than 20% of them appearing once. Germline loops: CDR1 SQVTM, CDR2 ANQGSEA. V was cut by 1 base and J by 0 bases, with 16 bases left in between. The CDR3 extends over 17 amino acids. Whole-study results and caveats: The majority of expanded thyroid clonotypes above 0.001 also appeared in blood. Ophthalmopathy prediction by the model preceded onset by a median about 6 months.

The source is a young man with Graves' ophthalmopathy. J is TRBJ2-4 and V is TRBV29-1; a weak D match, TRBD1 (5 bases). Sequenced: blood. Here the CDR3 reads CSVEGRGNHLAKNIQYL. The CDR3 nucleotides read TGCAGCGTTGAAGGAAGGGGAAACCACCTAGCCAAAAACATTCAGTACCTC.